The source of this T cell receptor beta chain is a study of blood T cell repertoires in COVID-19. Measured with immunoSEQ multiplex PCR; TCRdb has only the in-frame clones, and not every one. The sample consists of 210,000 or so clones, 80% to 90% of them appearing once. Germline V gives CDR1 LNHDA, CDR2 SQIVND (reference sequence). The CDR3 runs to 16 residues. The V and J ends lost 6 bases and 0 bases respectively, with 18 bases between them. This TCR was sampled from a woman in her seventies with active or convalescent COVID-19. Sequenced material: peripheral blood. This chain uses TRBV19 with TRBJ2-7; TRBD1 is a possible D gene (6 bases). The CDR3 here is CASSPGVTGSSYEQYF. The CDR3, as DNA: TGTGCCAGTAGCCCAGGAGTGACAGGAAGCTCCTACGAGCAGTACTTC.